Listed below are T cell receptor beta chains from one sample, sequenced in a study of human T cells and chemical hapten exposure. TCRdb analysed the RACE reads with MiXCR anew, one entry per CDR3 protein. The data show 85,000 to 120,000 distinct CDR3 sequences, less than 15% seen once. This specimen consisted of whole blood, obtained in connection with sensitization to the hapten diphenylcyclopropenone (DPC). These receptors came from a woman between 45 and 65 years old with alopecia areata. Some clones in this sample may be carry-over from other donors' samples. Both conserved end residues are part of each CDR3. A D gene is named only where the DNA matches it firmly. Clone size is shown for a subset of rows, as once, few, many or a class of expanded clone.

D,V,size,J,DNA,CDR3
.,TRBV25-1,.,TRBJ2-1,TGTGCCAGCAGACCTTCCGACAGTTCCCATGAGCAGTTCTTC,CASRPSDSSHEQFF
.,TRBV29-1,.,TRBJ2-7,TGCAGCGCGGAAGGACCAGCGGGTGAGCAGTACTTC,CSAEGPAGEQYF
.,TRBV6-1,few,TRBJ1-4,TGTGCCAGCAGTCGAAACGGGGCAGGCGAAAAACTGTTTTTT,CASSRNGAGEKLFF
.,TRBV4-2,many,TRBJ2-2,TGTGCCAGCAGCCAAACCTTCGGGGTTAACACCGGGGAGCTGTTTTTT,CASSQTFGVNTGELFF
TRBD1,TRBV14,.,TRBJ1-6,TGTGCCAGCAGCTCTGGACAGGTTAATTCACCCCTCCACTTT,CASSSGQVNSPLHF
.,TRBV5-1,.,TRBJ1-4,TGCGCCAGCAGCTCGGGACAAGCAACTAATGAAAAACTGTTTTTT,CASSSGQATNEKLFF
.,TRBV6-2/TRBV6-3,few,TRBJ2-2,TGTGCCAGCAGTTATGGTAACGCCGGGGAGCTGTTTTTT,CASSYGNAGELFF
TRBD2,TRBV10-1,few,TRBJ2-7,TGCGCCAGCCTTCCTAGCGGGGGTTCCGAGAAGTACTTC,CASLPSGGSEKYF
.,TRBV19,few,TRBJ2-2,TGTGCCAGTTCGTGGCTCGTCGGGGAGCTGTTTTTT,CASSWLVGELFF
.,TRBV11-2,few,TRBJ2-3,TGTGCCAGCAGCCTCCGGGGTGAGCTGGCAGATACGCAGTATTTT,CASSLRGELADTQYF
TRBD1,TRBV27,.,TRBJ2-7,TGTGCCAGCAGTCCCCGGGACAGGGCCCTCTACGAGCAGTACTTC,CASSPRDRALYEQYF
.,TRBV28,few,TRBJ2-3,TGTGCCAGCGGGAATACGCAGTATTTT,CASGNTQYF
.,TRBV10-3,.,TRBJ1-5,TGTGCCATCAGTGAGACAAAAGACGGGGACGTGAATCAGCCCCAGCATTTT,CAISETKDGDVNQPQHF
.,TRBV5-5,.,TRBJ2-7,TGTGCCAGCAGCCTCTGGACGGGCCCTTACGAGCAGTACTTC,CASSLWTGPYEQYF
.,TRBV28,many,TRBJ1-5,TGTGCCAGCAGCCCTCGCAGGGCTCAGCCCCAGCATTTT,CASSPRRAQPQHF
.,TRBV4-3,few,TRBJ1-5,TGCGCCAGCAGCCAAGATCGCTTGGGAAGTCAGCCCCAGCATTTT,CASSQDRLGSQPQHF
.,TRBV7-9,many,TRBJ2-3,TGTGCCAGCAGCCCGGTTTGGGAATCCACAGATACGCAGTATTTT,CASSPVWESTDTQYF
TRBD2,TRBV28,many,TRBJ2-7,TGTGCCAGCAGCTTATCCGGGACTAGCGGGAGCTACGAGCAGTACTTC,CASSLSGTSGSYEQYF
.,TRBV28,many,TRBJ2-1,TGTGCCAGCAGTTTAGACTCCAGATACAATGAGCAGTTCTTC,CASSLDSRYNEQFF
.,TRBV6-5,few,TRBJ1-5,TGTGCCAGCAGTTACTCTGGTCTGGAGCCCCAGCATTTT,CASSYSGLEPQHF
.,TRBV7-2,.,TRBJ1-2,TGTGCCAGCAGCCCCCGGACAATTAACTATGGCTACACCTTC,CASSPRTINYGYTF
TRBD1,TRBV2,.,TRBJ2-7,TGTGCCAGCAGCCGACAGGGGATCTACGAGCAGTACTTC,CASSRQGIYEQYF
.,TRBV6-6,many,TRBJ2-3,TGTGCCAGCCAACCGCAGGAATATAGCACAGATACGCAGTATTTT,CASQPQEYSTDTQYF
TRBD2,TRBV4-3,few,TRBJ2-3,TGCGCCAGCAGCCAACTAGCGGGGGTAGATACGCAGTATTTT,CASSQLAGVDTQYF
TRBD1,TRBV2,few,TRBJ1-4,TGTGCCAGCAGGGCACAGGGGGCGTCTAATGAAAAACTGTTTTTT,CASRAQGASNEKLFF
TRBD1,TRBV24-1,few,TRBJ2-1,TGTGCCACCAGTGACGAAAAAGTTAACAGGGGGCCGAACAATGAGCAGTTCTTC,CATSDEKVNRGPNNEQFF
TRBD2,TRBV6-2/TRBV6-3,few,TRBJ2-3,TGTGCCAGCAGTTACTCGGCTAGCGGGAGCACAGATACGCAGTATTTT,CASSYSASGSTDTQYF
.,TRBV5-1,few,TRBJ1-1,TGCGCCAGCAGCTTAGACGCGTTGAACACTGAAGCTTTCTTT,CASSLDALNTEAFF
TRBD1,TRBV3-1,few,TRBJ2-1,TGTGCCAGCAGCCCCCGTCCTGGGACAGGGGGTGGCCATAAAACCTACAATGAGCAGTTCTTC,CASSPRPGTGGGHKTYNEQFF
.,TRBV3-1,many,TRBJ1-5,TGTGCCAGCGGACCCGGGACACCGTATAGCAATCAGCCCCAGCATTTT,CASGPGTPYSNQPQHF